This TCR beta chain was retrieved from a study of human T cells and chemical hapten exposure. Study-wide results and caveats: Patch test score was positively correlated with the counts of TCRs that had expanded at PT1.

Per germline, CDR1 PRHDT and CDR2 FYEKMQ (reference sequence). The CDR3 loop spans 13 amino acids. The V and J ends lost 6 bases and 4 bases, in that order; junction bases with no gene match: 5. As for time point: patch test 2, 6 weeks after DPC sensitization. Treatment specified: therapeutic diphenylcyclopropenone sensitization with weekly scalp DPC. A note on this clonotype: Antigen specificity is unknown.

TCRdb recomputed calls from the RACE reads with MiXCR, one row per CDR3 protein. This table has just over 350,000 distinct CDR3 sequences, more than 5% appearing once. This TCR was sampled from a woman aged 18-35 years with alopecia areata. Some clones in this sample may be carry-over from other donors' samples. The rearrangement uses TRBV13 and TRBJ1-1, with TRBD1 identical over 7 bases. The source material was whole blood, sampled in connection with sensitization to the hapten diphenylcyclopropenone (DPC). CDR3 protein: CASRERGPTEAFF. DNA of the CDR3: TGTGCCAGCAGGGAGAGGGGGCCCACTGAAGCTTTCTTT.